One sample yielded the 3 T cell receptor beta chains listed below, sequenced in a study of blood T cell repertoires in COVID-19. The method was immunoSEQ multiplex PCR; TCRdb's version includes in-frame clones alone and lacks a portion of them. The sample has around 700,000 clones, more than 80% seen once. The sequenced sample was peripheral blood. The receptors here all came from a woman aged 18-29 years with acute or convalescent COVID-19.

The gene calls are TRBV6-5 and TRBJ2-5; 14 bases are shared with TRBD2. With 6 bases clipped from V and 5 bases from J, the junction kept 5 bases outside the gene matches. The CDR3 consists of 15 residues. Germline V gives CDR1 MNHEY, CDR2 SVGAGI. CDR3 sequence: CASRPRLAGGETQYF. The DNA of the CDR3 is TGTGCCAGCAGACCCAGACTAGCGGGGGGGGAGACCCAGTACTTC.

The CDR3 region has the DNA TGTGCCACCAGCAACGAGGGGGACTATGGCTACACCTTC. Its translation is CATSNEGDYGYTF. The rearrangement joins TRBV15 to TRBJ1-2; perhaps TRBD1 as D (6 bases). The V end was cut by 4 bases, the J end by 3 bases, with 9 bases between. The germline V gene encodes CDR1 LNHNV and CDR2 YYDKDF (reference sequence). CDR3 length: 13 residues.

The V and J genes are TRBV27 and TRBJ2-2; D gene ambiguous. V dropped 7 bases and J dropped 6 bases, with 12 bases sitting between them. The CDR3 spans 13 residues. Germline CDR1 is MNHEY and CDR2 is SMNVEV (reference sequence). The CDR3 reads CASTVSAAGELFF. The CDR3 DNA reads as TGTGCCAGCACGGTATCGGCGGCCGGGGAGCTGTTTTTT.